Listed below are T cell receptor beta chains from one sample, sequenced in a study of neoadjuvant anti-PD-1 for oral cavity cancer. TCRdb keeps only in-frame clones here, not all; method: immunoSEQ multiplex PCR. This sample carries some 14,000 clones, under 65% of them seen once, and the ten largest clones take 2.4%. The sequences come from PBMCs, collected before nivolumab (anti-PD-1) treatment. Receptor source: a person between 35 and 79 years old with oral cavity squamous cell carcinoma. Both conserved end residues are part of each CDR3. Fields, in order: J gene, V gene, CDR3 protein.

TRBJ2-1,TRBV18,CASSRDSSYNEQFF
TRBJ2-7,TRBV7-9,CASSPWAGDVNEQYF
TRBJ2-1,TRBV5-6,CASSPRAGVLFF
TRBJ2-3,TRBV27,CASSSAGVYTQYF
TRBJ1-4,TRBV6-1,CASSEATGGREKLFF
TRBJ2-7,TRBV7-9,CASSLGQGVGEQYF
TRBJ2-7,TRBV6-6,CASTDEGPYEQYF
TRBJ1-5,TRBV11-2,CASSFDNRGNQPQHF
TRBJ1-5,TRBV6-5,CASSSPPRGANQPQHF
TRBJ1-6,TRBV10-1,CASSEGGSSGSLHF
TRBJ1-2,TRBV16,CASSPGQGGYGYTF
TRBJ2-1,TRBV5-5,CASSLPGTGYNEQFF
TRBJ2-6,TRBV11-3,CASSLGSGANVLTF
TRBJ2-7,TRBV14,CASSQAGTGPYEQYF
TRBJ2-1,TRBV2,CASTGGGGVYNEQFF
NA,TRBV7-8,CASRVGGTGAYEQYF
TRBJ2-1,TRBV28,CASSLLAGGNNEQFF
TRBJ1-1,TRBV2,CASTSTGRIGTEAFF
TRBJ1-3,TRBV6-6,CASSWDSSGNTIYF
TRBJ2-7,TRBV4-1,CASSQGEGRGQYF
TRBJ1-5,TRBV5-1,CASSLTGDGNQPQHF
TRBJ1-1,TRBV10-1,CASSAGGSTEAFF
TRBJ2-7,TRBV5-4,CASSFGDRSYEQYF
TRBJ2-1,TRBV5-1,CASSPNEQFF
TRBJ2-1,TRBV6-5,CASRGLAELYNEQFF
TRBJ1-5,TRBV6-5,CATSKNGQPQHF
TRBJ1-1,TRBV10-3,CAISGANTEAFF
TRBJ2-3,TRBV6-5,CASSLAGVADTQYF
TRBJ1-1,TRBV7-8,CASSPRSDLNTEAFF
TRBJ2-4,TRBV9,CASSVAAGSPKNIQYF
TRBJ1-6,TRBV5-8,CASSKGGFRMDSPLHF
TRBJ2-1,TRBV7-3,CASSLGLASNEQFF
TRBJ2-7,TRBV11-2,CASSQGPLEQYF
TRBJ2-5,TRBV5-5,CASSPQGRGETQYF
TRBJ2-2,TRBV19,CASIDRGDTGELFF
TRBJ1-2,TRBV28,CASSLTKGGLDYGYTF
TRBJ1-2,TRBV29-1,CSVADGTNYGYTF
TRBJ1-3,TRBV6-5,CASGLVSSGNTIYF
TRBJ2-1,TRBV29-1,CSVWGGNEQFF
TRBJ1-6,TRBV18,CASSPPLGDSPLHF
TRBJ2-7,TRBV5-1,CASSLGPLGLPYEQYF
TRBJ1-4,TRBV28,CASSRGGIKLFF
TRBJ2-7,TRBV28,CASSPPGQGPGEQYF